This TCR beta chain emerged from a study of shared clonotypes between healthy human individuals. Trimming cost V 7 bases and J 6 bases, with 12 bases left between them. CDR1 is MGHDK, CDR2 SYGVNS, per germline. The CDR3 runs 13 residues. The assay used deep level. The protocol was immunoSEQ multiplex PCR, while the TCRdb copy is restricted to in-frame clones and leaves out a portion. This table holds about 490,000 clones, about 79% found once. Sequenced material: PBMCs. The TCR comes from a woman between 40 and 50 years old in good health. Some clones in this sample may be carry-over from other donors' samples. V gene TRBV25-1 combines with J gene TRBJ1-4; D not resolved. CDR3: CASTGQPYEKLFF. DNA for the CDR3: TGTGCCAGCACTGGGCAACCGTATGAAAAACTGTTTTTT. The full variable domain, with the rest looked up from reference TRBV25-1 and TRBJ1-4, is EADIYQTPRYLVIGTGKKITLECSQTMGHDKMYWYQQDPGMELHLIHYSYGVNSTEKGDLSSESTVSRIRTEHFPLTLESARPSHTSQYLCASTGQPYEKLFFGSGTQLSVL.